This T cell receptor (beta chain) came from a study of blood T cell repertoires in COVID-19. The CDR3 contains 14 residues. The V gene's germline CDR1 is SGHAT and CDR2 FQNNGV. The trim removed 5 bases at V and 4 bases at J, leaving 3 bases unmatched. Generated by immunoSEQ multiplex PCR, the TCRdb table keeps only in-frame clones and is missing some. The sample includes about 350,000 clones, almost 90% seen only once; the top ten take 0.85% to 1.3%. This clone has only one observation. The V call is TRBV11-2, the J call TRBJ1-1, with 11 nucleotides matching TRBD1. Sample: PBMCs or T cells enriched from blood (not recorded which). The clonotype comes from a woman in her thirties who had been exposed to COVID-19. The CDR3 region has the DNA TGTGCCAGCAGCAGGACAGGGGGCCCCACTGAAGCTTTCTTT. Translated, it gives CASSRTGGPTEAFF.